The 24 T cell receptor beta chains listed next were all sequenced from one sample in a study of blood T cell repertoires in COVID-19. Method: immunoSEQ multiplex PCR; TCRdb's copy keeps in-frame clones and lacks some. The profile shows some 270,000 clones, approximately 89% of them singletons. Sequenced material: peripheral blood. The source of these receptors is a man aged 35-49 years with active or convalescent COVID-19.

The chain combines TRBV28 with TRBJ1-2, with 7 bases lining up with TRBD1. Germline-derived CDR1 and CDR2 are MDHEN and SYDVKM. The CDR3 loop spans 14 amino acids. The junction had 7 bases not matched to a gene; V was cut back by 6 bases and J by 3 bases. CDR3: CASRSGQGDYGYTF. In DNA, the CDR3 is TGTGCCAGCAGGTCGGGGCAGGGGGACTATGGCTACACCTTC.

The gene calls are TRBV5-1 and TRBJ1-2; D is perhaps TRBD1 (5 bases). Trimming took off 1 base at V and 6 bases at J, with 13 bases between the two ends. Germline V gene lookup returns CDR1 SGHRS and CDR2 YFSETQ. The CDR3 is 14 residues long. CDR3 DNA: TGCGCCAGCAGCTTGTACGGGCAGGGAAATGGCTACACCTTC. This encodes CASSLYGQGNGYTF.

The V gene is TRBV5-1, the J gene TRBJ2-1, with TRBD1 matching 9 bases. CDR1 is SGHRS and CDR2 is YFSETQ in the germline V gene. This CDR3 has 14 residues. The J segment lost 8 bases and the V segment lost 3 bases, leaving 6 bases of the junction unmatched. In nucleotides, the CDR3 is TGCGCCAGCAGCTCGGGGACAGGGCTAGATGAGCAGTTCTTC. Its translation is CASSSGTGLDEQFF.

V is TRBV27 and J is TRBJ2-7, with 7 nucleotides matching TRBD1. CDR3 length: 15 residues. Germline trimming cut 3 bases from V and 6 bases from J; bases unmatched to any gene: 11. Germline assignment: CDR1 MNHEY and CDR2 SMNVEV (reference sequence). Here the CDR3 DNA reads TGTGCCAGCAGTTTGGCCGGGACAGAGCACCGCGAGCAGTACTTC. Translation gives CASSLAGTEHREQYF.

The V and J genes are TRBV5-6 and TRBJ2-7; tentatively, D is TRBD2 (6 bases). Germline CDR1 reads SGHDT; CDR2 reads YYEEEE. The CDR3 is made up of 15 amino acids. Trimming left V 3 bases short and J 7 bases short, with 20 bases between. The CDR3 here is CASSSGVAARLEQYF. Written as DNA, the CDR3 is TGTGCCAGCAGCTCCGGAGTAGCGGCTCGGTTGGAGCAGTACTTC. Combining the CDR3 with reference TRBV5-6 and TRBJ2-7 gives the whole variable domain DAGVTQSPTHLIKTRGQQVTLRCSPKSGHDTVSWYQQALGQGPQFIFQYYEEEERQRGNFPDRFSGHQFPNYSSELNVNALLLGDSALYLCASSSGVAARLEQYFGPGTRLTVT.

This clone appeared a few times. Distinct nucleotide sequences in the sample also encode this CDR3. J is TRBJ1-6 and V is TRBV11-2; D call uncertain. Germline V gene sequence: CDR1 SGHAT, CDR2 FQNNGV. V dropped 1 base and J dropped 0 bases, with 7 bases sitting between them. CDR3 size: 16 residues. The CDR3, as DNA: TGTGCCAGCAGCTTAGGCGGAAGCTCCTATAATTCACCCCTCCACTTT. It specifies CASSLGGSSYNSPLHF. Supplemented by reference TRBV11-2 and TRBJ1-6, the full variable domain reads EAGVAQSPRYKIIEKRQSVAFWCNPISGHATLYWYQQILGQGPKLLIQFQNNGVVDDSQLPKDRFSAERLKGVDSTLKIQPAKLEDSAVYLCASSLGGSSYNSPLHFGNGTRLTVT.

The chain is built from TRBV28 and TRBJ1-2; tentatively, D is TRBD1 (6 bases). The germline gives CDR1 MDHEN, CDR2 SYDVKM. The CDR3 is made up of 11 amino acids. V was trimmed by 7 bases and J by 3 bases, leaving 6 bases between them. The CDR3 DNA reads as TGTGCCAGCAAGGGGGACTATGGCTACACCTTC. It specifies CASKGDYGYTF.

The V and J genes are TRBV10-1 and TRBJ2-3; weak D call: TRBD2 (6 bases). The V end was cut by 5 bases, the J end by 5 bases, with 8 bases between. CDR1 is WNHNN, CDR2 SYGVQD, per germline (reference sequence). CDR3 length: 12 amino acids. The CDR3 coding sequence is TGCGCCAGCAGTCGACTAGGAGATACGCAGTATTTT. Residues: CASSRLGDTQYF.

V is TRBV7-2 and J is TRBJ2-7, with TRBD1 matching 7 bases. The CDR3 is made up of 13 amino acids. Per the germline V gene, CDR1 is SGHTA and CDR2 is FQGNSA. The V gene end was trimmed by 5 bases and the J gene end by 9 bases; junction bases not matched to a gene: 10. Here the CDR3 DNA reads TGTGCCAGCAGCCGGGACAAACAGGGGAGGCAGTACTTC. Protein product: CASSRDKQGRQYF. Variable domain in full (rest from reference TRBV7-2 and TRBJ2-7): GAGVSQSPSNKVTEKGKDVELRCDPISGHTALYWYRQSLGQGLEFLIYFQGNSAPDKSGLPSDRFSAERTGGSVSTLTIQRTQQEDSAVYLCASSRDKQGRQYFGPGTRLTVT.

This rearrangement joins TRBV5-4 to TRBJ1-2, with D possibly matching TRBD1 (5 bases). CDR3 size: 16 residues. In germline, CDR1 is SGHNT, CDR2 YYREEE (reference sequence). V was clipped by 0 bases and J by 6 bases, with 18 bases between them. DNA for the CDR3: TGTGCCAGCAGCTTGGTTACAGGTCCCGTGGTGGATGGCTACACCTTC. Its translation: CASSLVTGPVVDGYTF. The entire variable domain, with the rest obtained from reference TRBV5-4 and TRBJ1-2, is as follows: ETGVTQSPTHLIKTRGQQVTLRCSSQSGHNTVSWYQQALGQGPQFIFQYYREEENGRGNFPPRFSGLQFPNYSSELNVNALELDDSALYLCASSLVTGPVVDGYTFGSGTRLTVV.

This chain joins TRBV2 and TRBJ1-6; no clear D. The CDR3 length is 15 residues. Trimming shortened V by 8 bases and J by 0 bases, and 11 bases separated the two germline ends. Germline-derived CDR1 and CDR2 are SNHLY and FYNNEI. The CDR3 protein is CASGRESSYNSPLHF. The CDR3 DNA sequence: TGTGCCAGCGGACGGGAGAGCTCCTATAATTCACCCCTCCACTTT. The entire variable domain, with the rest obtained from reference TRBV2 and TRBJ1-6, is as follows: EPEVTQTPSHQVTQMGQEVILRCVPISNHLYFYWYRQILGQKVEFLVSFYNNEISEKSEIFDDQFSVERPDGSNFTLKIRSTKLEDSAMYFCASGRESSYNSPLHFGNGTRLTVT.

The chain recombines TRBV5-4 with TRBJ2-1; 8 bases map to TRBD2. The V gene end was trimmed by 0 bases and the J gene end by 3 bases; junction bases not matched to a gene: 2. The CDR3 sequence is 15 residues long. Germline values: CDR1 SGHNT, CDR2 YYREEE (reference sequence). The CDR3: CASSLGSGVYNEQFF. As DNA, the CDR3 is TGTGCCAGCAGCTTGGGTAGCGGGGTCTACAATGAGCAGTTCTTC.

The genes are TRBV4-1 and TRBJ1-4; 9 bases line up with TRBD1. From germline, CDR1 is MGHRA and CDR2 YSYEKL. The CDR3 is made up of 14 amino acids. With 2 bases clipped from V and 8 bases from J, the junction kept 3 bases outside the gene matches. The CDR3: CASSQRDREEKLFF. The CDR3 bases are TGCGCCAGCAGCCAACGGGACAGGGAGGAAAAACTGTTTTTT.

CDR3 region: CASSFVPNEQFF. DNA of the CDR3: TGTGCCAGCAGCTTTGTCCCGAATGAGCAGTTCTTC. The chain couples TRBV11-2 to TRBJ2-1; D gene unclear. The CDR3 sequence is 12 residues long. The germline V gene encodes CDR1 SGHAT and CDR2 FQNNGV. V was clipped by 3 bases and J by 7 bases, with 7 bases between them.

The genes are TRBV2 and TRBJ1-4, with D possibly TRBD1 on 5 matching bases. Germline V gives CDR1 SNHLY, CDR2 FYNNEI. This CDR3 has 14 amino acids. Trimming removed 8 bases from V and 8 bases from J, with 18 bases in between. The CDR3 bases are TGTGCCAGCGGTAGGGCCAGGGTTGAAGAAAAACTGTTTTTT. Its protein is CASGRARVEEKLFF.

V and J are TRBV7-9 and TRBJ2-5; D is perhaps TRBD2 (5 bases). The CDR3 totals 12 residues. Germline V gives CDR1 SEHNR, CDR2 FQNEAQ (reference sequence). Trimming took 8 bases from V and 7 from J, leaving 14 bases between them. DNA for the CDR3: TGTGCCAGCTCGGTGGTCCGGGGGACCCAGTACTTC. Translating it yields CASSVVRGTQYF.

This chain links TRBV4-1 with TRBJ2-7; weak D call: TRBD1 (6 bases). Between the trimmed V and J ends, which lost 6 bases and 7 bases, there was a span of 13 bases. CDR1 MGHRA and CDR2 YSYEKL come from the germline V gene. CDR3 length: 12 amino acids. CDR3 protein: CASSKSGTEQYF. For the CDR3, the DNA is TGCGCCAGCAGTAAATCCGGGACAGAGCAGTACTTC.

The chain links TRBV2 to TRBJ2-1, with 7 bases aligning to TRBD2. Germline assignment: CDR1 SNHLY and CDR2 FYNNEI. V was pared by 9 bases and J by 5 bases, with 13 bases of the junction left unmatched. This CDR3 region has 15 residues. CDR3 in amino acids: CASGGEGTTDNEQFF. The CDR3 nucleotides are TGTGCCAGTGGGGGGGAAGGGACTACCGACAATGAGCAGTTCTTC.

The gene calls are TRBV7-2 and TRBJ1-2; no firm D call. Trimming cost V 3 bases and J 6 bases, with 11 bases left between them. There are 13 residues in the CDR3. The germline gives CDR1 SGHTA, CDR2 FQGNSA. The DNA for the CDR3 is TGTGCCAGCAGCTTTGGGCCGGGAGATGGCTACACCTTC. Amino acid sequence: CASSFGPGDGYTF. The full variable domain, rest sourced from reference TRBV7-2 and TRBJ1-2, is GAGVSQSPSNKVTEKGKDVELRCDPISGHTALYWYRQSLGQGLEFLIYFQGNSAPDKSGLPSDRFSAERTGGSVSTLTIQRTQQEDSAVYLCASSFGPGDGYTFGSGTRLTVV.

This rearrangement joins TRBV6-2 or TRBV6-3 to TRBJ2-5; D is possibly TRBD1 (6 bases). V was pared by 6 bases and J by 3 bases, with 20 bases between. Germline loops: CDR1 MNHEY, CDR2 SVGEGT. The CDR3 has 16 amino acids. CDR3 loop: CASSHGGRVWEETQYF. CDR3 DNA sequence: TGTGCCAGCAGCCATGGGGGCCGGGTGTGGGAAGAGACCCAGTACTTC.

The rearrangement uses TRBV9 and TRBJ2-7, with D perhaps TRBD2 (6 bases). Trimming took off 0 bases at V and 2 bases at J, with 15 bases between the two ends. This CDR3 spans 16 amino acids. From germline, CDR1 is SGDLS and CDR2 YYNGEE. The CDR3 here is CASSVGAGPGAYEQYF. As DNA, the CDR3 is TGTGCCAGCAGCGTAGGGGCGGGGCCCGGAGCCTACGAGCAGTACTTC.

Here the CDR3 reads CASSIDGQGLRNTIYF. CDR3 in DNA: TGTGCCAGTAGTATTGACGGGCAGGGTCTACGAAACACCATATATTTT. The V gene is TRBV19, the J gene TRBJ1-3; possible D gene TRBD1, 5 bases. V gave up 3 bases and J gave up 5 bases, with 17 bases separating them. The CDR3 consists of 16 residues. Germline V lookup: CDR1 LNHDA, CDR2 SQIVND (reference sequence).

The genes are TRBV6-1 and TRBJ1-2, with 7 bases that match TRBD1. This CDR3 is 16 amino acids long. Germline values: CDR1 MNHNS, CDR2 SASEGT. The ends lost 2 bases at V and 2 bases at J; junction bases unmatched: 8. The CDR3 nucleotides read TGTGCCAGCAGTGAACTTTTAACAGGGGCCAACTATGGCTACACCTTC. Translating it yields CASSELLTGANYGYTF.

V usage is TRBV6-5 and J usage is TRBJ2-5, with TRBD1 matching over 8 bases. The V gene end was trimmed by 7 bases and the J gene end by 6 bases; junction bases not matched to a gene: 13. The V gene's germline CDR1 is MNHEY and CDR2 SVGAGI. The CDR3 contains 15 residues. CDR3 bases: TGTGCCAGCACCCCAGGGGCAGGGGGCATTAAGACCCAGTACTTC. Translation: CASTPGAGGIKTQYF.